What follows describes a single T cell receptor beta chain. This entry belongs to a study of CD8+CD57+ T cells in acquired aplastic anemia. Genomic DNA acted as the template from which TCR beta VDJ combination and CDR3 sequence profiling were carried out. TCRdb used MiXCR to reprocess the reads, holding one entry per CDR3 protein. The profile shows approximately 190,000 distinct CDR3 sequences, under 55% of them singletons. Germline V CDR1 and CDR2: ENHRY, SYGVKD. The V and J ends lost 7 bases and 6 bases, in that order; junction bases with no gene match: 17. The CDR3 sequence is 16 residues long. In patients chosen for sequencing, flow cytometry had shown CD8+CD57+ cell expansion.

The TCR sequence derives from a human donor with aplastic anemia. The source material was sorted CD4+, CD8+, or CD8+CD57+ T cells (not recorded which) from PBMCs. J is TRBJ2-7 and V is TRBV10-3; 8 positions agree with TRBD1. The CDR3 is CAITEDRAGMSGEQYF. The CDR3 bases are TGTGCCATCACCGAGGACAGGGCAGGGATGTCAGGCGAGCAGTACTTC.